One and the same sample provided the 21 T cell receptor beta chains below, sequenced in a study of T cell changes during pregnancy in multiple sclerosis. Assay: immunoSEQ multiplex PCR; the TCRdb copy retains only in-frame clones and omits some. The table lists about 92,000 clones, 90% to 95% of them singletons. The source was peripheral blood, collected in the third trimester of pregnancy. Receptors were obtained from a female donor with multiple sclerosis, enrolled in a pregnancy study.

The chain carries TRBV4-2 and TRBJ2-7; 7 bases agree with TRBD1. The CDR3 loop spans 15 amino acids. In germline, CDR1 is LGHNA, CDR2 YNFKEQ. The junction had 9 bases not matched to a gene; V was cut back by 2 bases and J by 5 bases. The CDR3 DNA follows: TGTGCCAGCAGCCAACCGGGACAGTTACCCGACGAGCAGTACTTC. Its translation is CASSQPGQLPDEQYF.

This sequence joins TRBV7-3 and TRBJ2-2; 8 bases line up with TRBD1. Unmatched junction bases numbered 7, after V lost 1 base and J lost 6 bases. In germline, CDR1 is SGHTA, CDR2 FQGTGA. The CDR3 runs 16 residues. The CDR3 here is CASSLIGRGPAGELFF. In nucleotides, the CDR3 is TGTGCCAGCAGCTTAATAGGCAGGGGGCCGGCCGGGGAGCTGTTTTTT.

V and J are TRBV7-6 and TRBJ2-7; 9 bases agree with TRBD2. Germline CDR1 reads SGHVS; CDR2 reads FNYEAQ. The CDR3 covers 16 residues. Germline trimming cut 5 bases from V and 1 base from J; bases unmatched to any gene: 9. In nucleotides, the CDR3 is TGTGCCAGCAGCCAACCGGGACTAGCCCCTTCCTACGAGCAGTACTTC. Translated: CASSQPGLAPSYEQYF.

The genes are TRBV7-6 and TRBJ1-2; possibly TRBD1 for D (6 bases). The CDR3 length is 15 residues. The V end was cut by 5 bases, the J end by 2 bases, with 15 bases between. Germline lookup yields CDR1 SGHVS and CDR2 FNYEAQ. The CDR3 coding sequence is TGTGCCAGCAGCCAGATGACAGGTCTCAACTATGGCTACACCTTC. Encoded protein: CASSQMTGLNYGYTF.

J is TRBJ2-3 and V is TRBV5-6; 9 bases map to TRBD2. Germline CDR1 SGHDT, CDR2 YYEEEE. Germline trimming cut 4 bases from V and 2 bases from J; bases unmatched to any gene: 8. The length of the CDR3 is 16 residues. CDR3 in DNA: TGTGCCAGCAGCCATCTAGCGGGATCCACCACAGATACGCAGTATTTT. As protein: CASSHLAGSTTDTQYF. Complete variable domain (other parts from reference TRBV5-6 and TRBJ2-3): DAGVTQSPTHLIKTRGQQVTLRCSPKSGHDTVSWYQQALGQGPQFIFQYYEEEERQRGNFPDRFSGHQFPNYSSELNVNALLLGDSALYLCASSHLAGSTTDTQYFGPGTRLTVL.

This rearrangement joins TRBV29-1 to TRBJ2-2; tentatively, D is TRBD2 (6 bases). V lost 5 bases and J lost 8, with 12 bases in between. Germline-derived CDR1 and CDR2 are SQVTM and ANQGSEA. The CDR3 runs to 12 residues. The CDR3 DNA reads as TGCAGCGTTTCGGAGGGCTTGGGGGAGCTGTTTTTT. It is translated as CSVSEGLGELFF.

The rearrangement uses TRBV27 and TRBJ2-7; tentative D call: TRBD1 (5 bases). Trimming shortened V by 3 bases and J by 4 bases, and 13 bases separated the two germline ends. CDR3 length equals 14 residues. Germline CDR1 reads MNHEY; CDR2 reads SMNVEV (reference sequence). The CDR3 loop is CASSLKGKGYEQYF. The CDR3 DNA is TGTGCCAGCAGTTTGAAGGGGAAAGGGTACGAGCAGTACTTC.

J is TRBJ2-7 and V is TRBV6-1; 8 bases agree with TRBD1. After removal of 4 bases from V and 13 bases from J, the junction contained 15 bases not matched to a gene. The germline V gene encodes CDR1 MNHNS and CDR2 SASEGT. There are 14 residues in the CDR3. CDR3 residues: CASSATGTGLFSYF. The CDR3 region has the DNA TGTGCCAGCAGTGCAACCGGGACAGGACTCTTCTCTTACTTC.

The chain couples TRBV6-1 to TRBJ1-4; possibly TRBD1 for D (6 bases). Germline loops: CDR1 MNHNS, CDR2 SASEGT. The CDR3 runs 15 residues. Deletions cut 10 bases from V and 0 bases from J, with 15 bases between. In DNA form, the CDR3 reads TGTGCCACACTCGCACAGGGAACAACTAATGAAAAACTGTTTTTT. Protein product: CATLAQGTTNEKLFF.

The CDR3 reads CASSDGGFGQETQYF. The CDR3 DNA reads TGTGCCAGCAGTGACGGGGGATTCGGCCAAGAGACCCAGTACTTC. This chain uses TRBV2 with TRBJ2-5, with D possibly TRBD2 on 6 matching bases. The CDR3 is 15 amino acids. Germline V gene lookup returns CDR1 SNHLY and CDR2 FYNNEI. V was clipped by 3 bases and J by 1 base, with 12 bases between them.

J is TRBJ2-1 and V is TRBV5-1, with 15 bases aligning to TRBD2. Germline CDR1 is SGHRS and CDR2 is YFSETQ. Trimming at V came to 7 bases and at J to 2 bases, leaving 10 bases not matched to a gene. CDR3 length: 18 residues. In DNA, the CDR3 is TGCGCCAGCCATCCGGGACTAGCGGGAGGTGTCACCTACAATGAGCAGTTCTTC. It encodes CASHPGLAGGVTYNEQFF.

The J gene is TRBJ2-5, the V gene TRBV5-4; 7 positions agree with TRBD2. Germline-derived CDR1 and CDR2 are SGHNT and YYREEE (reference sequence). Trimming took 0 bases from V and 4 from J; bases not matched to a gene: 3. The CDR3 spans 14 residues. The CDR3 DNA follows: TGTGCCAGCAGCTTGGAAGGGAGGGGAGAGACCCAGTACTTC. Its translation is CASSLEGRGETQYF.

This clone was observed a few times. The V call is TRBV6-1, the J call TRBJ2-7; possible D gene TRBD2, 5 bases. This CDR3 spans 14 amino acids. Germline V gene sequence: CDR1 MNHNS, CDR2 SASEGT. V was cut by 8 bases and J by 4 bases, with 18 bases left in between. CDR3 sequence reads: CASHPGPSGYEQYF. For the CDR3, the DNA is TGTGCCAGCCACCCAGGACCGAGCGGATACGAGCAGTACTTC.

This clone turned up a few times. This chain joins TRBV6-5 and TRBJ2-2; possibly TRBD1 for D (6 bases). Trimming left V 6 bases short and J 4 bases short, with 12 bases between. Per the germline V gene, CDR1 is MNHEY and CDR2 is SVGAGI. The CDR3 length is 14 residues. CDR3 nucleotides: TGTGCCAGCAGGCACAGGGACGGCACCGGGGAGCTGTTTTTT. The encoded protein is CASRHRDGTGELFF.

CDR3: CASSSRGRPDTQYF. CDR3 nucleotide sequence: TGCGCCAGCAGCTCCAGGGGGCGCCCAGATACGCAGTATTTT. The gene calls are TRBV5-1 and TRBJ2-3; 8 bases align to TRBD1. After removal of 3 bases from V and 4 bases from J, the junction contained 4 bases not matched to a gene. In germline, CDR1 is SGHRS, CDR2 YFSETQ. CDR3 length equals 14 residues.

CDR3 nucleotides: TGTGCCAGCAGTTTCGGGACAGGGTACTACAATGAGCAGTTCTTC. Translated, it gives CASSFGTGYYNEQFF. V is TRBV28 and J is TRBJ2-1; 9 bases match TRBD1. CDR3 length: 15 residues. The V gene end was trimmed by 3 bases and the J gene end by 3 bases; junction bases not matched to a gene: 3. The germline V gene encodes CDR1 MDHEN and CDR2 SYDVKM.

The DNA for the CDR3 is TGTGCCAGCAGTCTCGCGGGGCTTGATCTTAATGAGCAGTTCTTC. Translating gives CASSLAGLDLNEQFF. The rearrangement uses TRBV7-9 and TRBJ2-1; D possibly corresponds to TRBD2 (6 bases). The V end lost 6 bases, the J end lost 7 bases, and 19 bases lay between the germline ends. CDR1 SEHNR and CDR2 FQNEAQ come from the germline V gene (reference sequence). This CDR3 is 15 amino acids long.

The chain couples TRBV27 to TRBJ2-7; 9 bases align to TRBD2. There are 15 residues in the CDR3. Germline V lookup: CDR1 MNHEY, CDR2 SMNVEV (reference sequence). V lost 0 bases to trimming and J lost 7 bases; unmatched junction nucleotides: 7. CDR3 sequence (DNA): TGTGCCAGCAGTTTATCAGGCGGGAGGGCCGGGGAGCAGTACTTC. Translation: CASSLSGGRAGEQYF.

V gene TRBV5-4 combines with J gene TRBJ1-1, with 7 bases fitting TRBD1. CDR3 size: 12 residues. V shed 5 bases, J shed 7 bases, and the junction held 5 bases outside the gene matches. CDR1 and CDR2 from the germline V gene are SGHNT and YYREEE (reference sequence). CDR3 amino acids: CASRTRDSEAFF. The CDR3 nucleotides read TGTGCCAGCAGAACTCGGGACAGTGAAGCTTTCTTT.

The CDR3 protein is CAWNRGVHNEQFF. DNA for the CDR3: TGTGCCTGGAACAGGGGCGTCCACAATGAGCAGTTCTTC. The V and J genes are TRBV30 and TRBJ2-1; TRBD1 matches 7 bases. Germline lookup yields CDR1 GTSNPN and CDR2 SVGIG (reference sequence). V was pared by 4 bases and J by 5 bases, with 5 bases of the junction left unmatched. This CDR3 is built from 13 residues.

This chain connects TRBV30 to TRBJ1-2; no definite D call. V lost 0 bases, J lost 8 bases, and 13 bases lay in between. This CDR3 comprises 13 residues. The germline CDR1 and CDR2 sequences are GTSNPN and SVGIG (reference sequence). The CDR3 spells CAWSVEGVDGYTF. The CDR3 nucleotides are TGTGCCTGGAGTGTAGAGGGAGTTGACGGCTACACCTTC. Supplemented by reference TRBV30 and TRBJ1-2, the full variable domain reads SQTIHQWPATLVQPVGSPLSLECTVEGTSNPNLYWYRQAAGRGLQLLFYSVGIGQISSEVPQNLSASRPQDRQFILSSKKLLLSDSGFYLCAWSVEGVDGYTFGSGTRLTVV.